Shown below are 30 T cell receptor beta chains from a single sample sequenced in a study of T-cell reconstitution after alpha-beta-depleted transplantation in children. Molecular barcoding with unique molecular identifiers was used for the TCRbeta library. TCRdb fed the PCR reads into MiXCR, producing one record per CDR3 protein. The table includes more than 250,000 distinct CDR3 sequences, about 10% detected once. The material sequenced was PBMCs from the stem cell graft donor, taken from the stem cell graft. Receptor source: a human donor who donated a stem cell graft to a child with SCID.

This chain links TRBV18 with TRBJ2-2; D is ambiguous. This CDR3 spans 14 amino acids. Between the trimmed V and J ends, which lost 0 bases and 6 bases, there was a span of 8 bases. Germline CDR1 is KGHSH and CDR2 is LQKENI. CDR3 sequence reads: CASSPPVGAGELFF. The DNA of the CDR3 is TGTGCCAGCTCACCACCGGTGGGTGCCGGGGAGCTGTTTTTT.

This clonotype showed up just a few times. The genes are TRBV7-8 and TRBJ2-3; D gene unclear. Germline V CDR1 and CDR2: SGHVS, FQNEAQ. V was trimmed by 1 base and J by 2 bases, leaving 7 bases between them. The CDR3 is made up of 14 amino acids. The CDR3 region is CASSLDTDTDTQYF. In DNA, the CDR3 is TGTGCCAGCAGCTTAGACACGGACACAGATACGCAGTATTTT.

This chain's CDR3 is CASSSSILAGDVGTDTQYF. DNA for the CDR3: TGTGCCAGCAGCTCCTCAATCCTAGCGGGGGACGTAGGCACAGATACGCAGTATTTT. The chain combines TRBV7-8 with TRBJ2-3; 10 bases line up with TRBD2. The ends lost 4 bases at V and 1 base at J; junction bases unmatched: 14. This CDR3 has 19 residues. Germline loops: CDR1 SGHVS, CDR2 FQNEAQ.

This clonotype was counted a few times. The rearrangement links TRBV7-9 to TRBJ1-2, with D perhaps matching TRBD1 (5 bases). CDR1 and CDR2 (germline): SEHNR, FQNEAQ (reference sequence). The CDR3 contains 16 residues. Trimming removed 3 bases from V and 6 bases from J, with 20 bases in between. This CDR3 reads CASSFYSWGGGNGYTF. The DNA for the CDR3 is TGTGCCAGCAGCTTCTACTCGTGGGGGGGAGGGAATGGCTACACCTTC.

Note on this clonotype: This may be a read error, as it is one base from a much larger clone. The genes are TRBV11-1 and TRBJ2-2, with a weak D call TRBD1 (6 bases). Germline CDR1 SGHAT, CDR2 FQDESV (reference sequence). The CDR3 loop spans 18 amino acids. For the CDR3, the DNA is TGTGCCATCAGCTTATCAGGGGCCGATACTAAGAACACCGGGGAGCTGTTTTTT. Translated, it gives CAISLSGADTKNTGELFF.

The rearrangement joins TRBV20-1 to TRBJ1-5; unclear D gene. Germline V lookup: CDR1 DFQATT, CDR2 SNEGSKA (reference sequence). The CDR3 is made up of 16 amino acids. Between the trimmed V and J ends, which lost 5 bases and 5 bases, there was a span of 22 bases. The CDR3 DNA follows: TGCAGTGCTTCAGCCCCTGGAAAGAATACCGATCAGCCCCAGCATTTT. Translation: CSASAPGKNTDQPQHF.

This chain uses TRBV10-2 with TRBJ2-5, with 7 nucleotides matching TRBD2. V was clipped by 6 bases and J by 5 bases; unmatched bases: 6. The CDR3 length is 13 residues. Germline V gene lookup returns CDR1 WSHSY and CDR2 SAAADI. CDR3 sequence reads: CASRATSAETQYF. The CDR3 region has the DNA TGCGCCAGCAGGGCTACTAGCGCGGAGACCCAGTACTTC.

This clonotype was picked up many times. V is TRBV25-1 and J is TRBJ2-3; 13 positions agree with TRBD2. The CDR3 length is 19 residues. Germline CDR1 and CDR2: MGHDK and SYGVNS. Trimming removed 5 bases from V and 1 base from J; junction bases left unmatched: 12. In DNA, the CDR3 is TGTGCCAGCAGTACCCCCCCGACTAGCGGGGGGCCGGGCACAGATACGCAGTATTTT. Translated, it gives CASSTPPTSGGPGTDTQYF.

J is TRBJ2-3 and V is TRBV20-1; D is perhaps TRBD1 or TRBD2 (5 bases each). V dropped 3 bases and J dropped 3 bases, with 7 bases sitting between them. This CDR3 has 12 residues. Germline loops: CDR1 DFQATT, CDR2 SNEGSKA (reference sequence). CDR3: CSASEGTDTQYF. CDR3 sequence (DNA): TGCAGTGCTAGCGAGGGGACAGATACGCAGTATTTT.

The chain employs TRBV20-1 and TRBJ2-2; the match to TRBD2 covers 8 bases. The CDR3 covers 20 residues. Germline V gene sequence: CDR1 DFQATT, CDR2 SNEGSKA (reference sequence). The trim removed 0 bases at V and 0 bases at J, leaving 15 bases unmatched. This CDR3 is CSARDAGGDTQPTNTGELFF. CDR3 in DNA: TGCAGTGCTAGAGATGCGGGGGGCGATACCCAACCAACGAACACCGGGGAGCTGTTTTTT.

The chain recombines TRBV4-1 with TRBJ2-1; D not resolved. This CDR3 has 13 amino acids. The germline gives CDR1 MGHRA, CDR2 YSYEKL. V was pared by 3 bases and J by 6 bases, with 9 bases between. The CDR3 DNA sequence: TGCGCCAGCAGCCAGGACCCTGTCAATGAGCAGTTCTTC. Its translation: CASSQDPVNEQFF.

The chain carries TRBV12-3 or TRBV12-4 and TRBJ1-6; no definite D call. This CDR3 has 12 residues. V lost 2 bases and J 10 bases, leaving 6 bases between the germline ends. The CDR3 region is CASSLRGSPLHF. CDR3 in DNA: TGTGCCAGCAGTTTAAGAGGCTCACCCCTCCACTTT.

This clonotype appeared a few times. The V gene is TRBV2, the J gene TRBJ1-1; 11 bases map to TRBD1. Looked up from germline, CDR1 is SNHLY and CDR2 is FYNNEI. The CDR3 covers 14 residues. Losses at the gene ends were 4 bases for V and 3 bases for J; bases not matched to a gene: 1. The CDR3 region is CASSADRGHTEAFF. CDR3 coding DNA: TGTGCCAGCAGTGCGGACAGGGGGCACACTGAAGCTTTCTTT.

The J gene is TRBJ2-3, the V gene TRBV24-1; TRBD1 might be the D (6 bases). V lost 4 bases to trimming and J lost 6 bases, with 22 bases between them. Germline V gene sequence: CDR1 KGHDR, CDR2 SFDVKD. This CDR3 spans 17 amino acids. The CDR3 sequence: CATSDGSGTLDLDTQYF. CDR3 DNA: TGTGCCACCAGTGACGGGTCGGGGACACTGGACTTGGATACGCAGTATTTT.

The chain carries TRBV27 and TRBJ1-2, with D possibly TRBD1 on 6 matching bases. V lost 2 bases to trimming and J lost 6 bases, with 10 bases between them. The CDR3 sequence is 13 residues long. The germline CDR1 and CDR2 sequences are MNHEY and SMNVEV (reference sequence). Written as DNA, the CDR3 is TGTGCCAGCAGTTTAAAGGCAGGGGATGGCTACACCTTC. This translates into CASSLKAGDGYTF.

J is TRBJ2-7 and V is TRBV24-1, with D maybe TRBD2 (6 bases). The V end lost 1 base, the J end lost 7 bases, and 7 bases lay between the germline ends. CDR3 length equals 12 residues. In germline, CDR1 is KGHDR, CDR2 SFDVKD. DNA of the CDR3: TGTGCCACCAGTGATTTTGCGGGGGAGCAGTACTTC. It yields the protein CATSDFAGEQYF.

This clonotype has a handful of counts. This sequence joins TRBV7-9 and TRBJ1-1; no definite D call. CDR1 is SEHNR and CDR2 is FQNEAQ in the germline V gene (reference sequence). CDR3 length equals 13 residues. Trimming left V 4 bases short and J 7 bases short, with 13 bases between. In DNA, the CDR3 is TGTGCCAGCAGCTCAGGATGGGAGAATGAAGCTTTCTTT. Its translation is CASSSGWENEAFF.

The chain joins TRBV5-1 to TRBJ1-4; D is unclear. Trimming removed 5 bases at V and 5 bases at J, with 22 bases between. The CDR3 is made up of 17 amino acids. Germline V gene sequence: CDR1 SGHRS, CDR2 YFSETQ. CDR3 DNA sequence: TGCGCCAGCAGGGGTCTTCCCGGGAACGGCCCCAATGAAAAACTGTTTTTT. It specifies CASRGLPGNGPNEKLFF.

The V gene is TRBV27, the J gene TRBJ2-1; D is unclear. Germline lookup yields CDR1 MNHEY and CDR2 SMNVEV (reference sequence). Trimming left V 5 bases short and J 0 bases short, with 14 bases between. This CDR3 is built from 16 residues. The CDR3 DNA reads TGTGCCAGCAGTCCCGTCAGCATATTCTCCTACAATGAGCAGTTCTTC. It specifies CASSPVSIFSYNEQFF.

There are many counts of this clonotype. The rearrangement uses TRBV12-3 or TRBV12-4 and TRBJ2-1; D gene uncertain. CDR3 length: 11 residues. V was cut by 7 bases and J by 14 bases, with 15 bases left in between. CDR3 amino acids: CASTNLGTEFF. The CDR3 DNA follows: TGTGCCAGCACTAACTTAGGTACCGAGTTCTTC.

The V and J genes are TRBV5-1 and TRBJ1-1; 7 bases fit TRBD1. V shed 4 bases and J 0 bases; nucleotides not matched to a gene: 12. This CDR3 is 17 amino acids long. CDR1 and CDR2 (germline): SGHRS, YFSETQ. The CDR3: CASSGMGGTGVNTEAFF. CDR3 coding DNA: TGCGCCAGCAGCGGGATGGGGGGTACAGGGGTGAACACTGAAGCTTTCTTT.

This clonotype showed up just a few times. The CDR3 DNA sequence: TGCAGTGCTTACCTTAGCGGGGGGGCCGTCGAGCAGTACTTC. Its translation: CSAYLSGGAVEQYF. The gene calls are TRBV20-1 and TRBJ2-7; TRBD2 aligns across 11 bases. V dropped 5 bases and J dropped 6; count of bases not matched to a gene: 9. This CDR3 contains 14 residues. CDR1 is DFQATT and CDR2 is SNEGSKA in the germline V gene (reference sequence).

This clonotype has just a few counts. This chain connects TRBV7-8 to TRBJ2-5; the D is unclear. V was cut by 1 base and J by 4 bases, with 13 bases left in between. Germline values: CDR1 SGHVS, CDR2 FQNEAQ. The length of the CDR3 is 15 residues. The CDR3 DNA is TGTGCCAGCAGCTTAGGCAGTGCTTCCTTAGAGACCCAGTACTTC. Protein product: CASSLGSASLETQYF.

The sample holds a few counts of this clonotype. The chain combines TRBV9 with TRBJ2-7; either TRBD1 or TRBD2 may fit D (5 bases each). Germline V gene data show CDR1 as SGDLS and CDR2 as YYNGEE. The V gene lost 3 bases and the J gene lost 7 bases, with 20 bases spanning the gap. The CDR3 covers 15 residues. For the CDR3, the DNA is TGTGCCAGCAGCGGAGGATCGGGTGTGGGGGTAGAGCAGTACTTC. Amino acids: CASSGGSGVGVEQYF.

There are many counts of this clonotype. The V call is TRBV29-1, the J call TRBJ2-1; D uncertain. The CDR3 runs to 12 residues. Germline CDR1 and CDR2: SQVTM and ANQGSEA. Deletions cut 0 bases from V and 7 bases from J, with 7 bases between. In DNA, the CDR3 is TGCAGCGTTGAAGAGTTGGGGAATGAGCAGTTCTTC. Translated: CSVEELGNEQFF.

V usage is TRBV24-1 and J usage is TRBJ2-1; 9 bases align to TRBD2. V dropped 9 bases and J dropped 4; count of bases not matched to a gene: 9. CDR3 length equals 15 residues. Germline values: CDR1 KGHDR, CDR2 SFDVKD. The CDR3 protein is CATSMGGGAYNEQFF. The DNA of the CDR3 is TGTGCCACCTCGATGGGCGGGGGGGCTTACAATGAGCAGTTCTTC.

This clonotype was counted a few times. V is TRBV6-5 and J is TRBJ2-7, with D maybe TRBD2 (5 bases). The V gene lost 0 bases and the J gene lost 4 bases, with 13 bases spanning the gap. Germline V CDR1 and CDR2: MNHEY, SVGAGI. The CDR3 is made up of 15 amino acids. The CDR3 sequence is CASSYSPDGIYEQYF. CDR3 sequence (DNA): TGTGCCAGCAGTTACTCTCCAGACGGGATTTACGAGCAGTACTTC.

The rearrangement uses TRBV20-1 and TRBJ1-2; 7 bases line up with TRBD1. The ends lost 6 bases at V and 1 base at J; junction bases unmatched: 11. Germline lookup yields CDR1 DFQATT and CDR2 SNEGSKA (reference sequence). The CDR3 loop spans 15 amino acids. This CDR3 is CSATIPGGHNYGYTF. In nucleotides, the CDR3 is TGCAGTGCCACCATTCCAGGGGGTCATAACTATGGCTACACCTTC.

This clonotype appeared many times. This chain joins TRBV6-4 and TRBJ2-3; 8 bases are shared with TRBD2. Germline CDR1 and CDR2: MRHNA and SNTAGT. CDR3 length equals 14 residues. The V segment lost 6 bases and the J segment 3 bases; nucleotides outside the gene matches: 5. CDR3 nucleotide sequence: TGTGCCAGCAGCGCCGGGGGGGCAACAGATACGCAGTATTTT. The encoded protein is CASSAGGATDTQYF.

The chain combines TRBV24-1 with TRBJ2-3; D is uncertain. From germline, CDR1 is KGHDR and CDR2 SFDVKD. Deletions cut 2 bases from V and 4 bases from J, with 18 bases between. This CDR3 has 17 residues. CDR3 loop: CATSDSNNPGPPDTQYF. CDR3 bases: TGTGCCACCAGTGATTCGAACAATCCCGGACCGCCAGATACGCAGTATTTT.